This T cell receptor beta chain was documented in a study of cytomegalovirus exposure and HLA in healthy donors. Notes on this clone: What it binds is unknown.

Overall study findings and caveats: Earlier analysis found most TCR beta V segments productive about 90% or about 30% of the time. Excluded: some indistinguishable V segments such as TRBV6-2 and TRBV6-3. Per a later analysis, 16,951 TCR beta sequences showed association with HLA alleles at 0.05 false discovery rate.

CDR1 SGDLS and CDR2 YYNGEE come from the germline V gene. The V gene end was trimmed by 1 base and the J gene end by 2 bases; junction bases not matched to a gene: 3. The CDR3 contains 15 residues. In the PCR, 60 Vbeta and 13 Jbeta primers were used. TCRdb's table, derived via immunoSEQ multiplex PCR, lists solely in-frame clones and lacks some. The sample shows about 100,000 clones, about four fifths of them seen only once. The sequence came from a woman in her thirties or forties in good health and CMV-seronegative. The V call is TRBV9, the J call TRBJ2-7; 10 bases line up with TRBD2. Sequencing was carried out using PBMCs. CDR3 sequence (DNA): TGTGCCAGCAGCGTAACAGGGACTAGCGCCTACGAGCAGTACTTC. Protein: CASSVTGTSAYEQYF.